Shown below are 2 T cell receptor beta chains from a single sample sequenced in a study of blood T cells in healthy people across ages. A sample-barcoded 5' primer and a J-beta primer mix were used in a second PCR of roughly 7 to 11 cycles. MiXCR, run by TCRdb on the 5' RACE reads, gives a single entry per CDR3 protein. Here the sample spans 1.5 million to 1.9 million distinct CDR3 sequences, 40% to 45% being singletons. Sequencing was done on a sample of blood. These receptor sequences come from a woman aged 18-29 years in good health.

The gene calls are TRBV7-2 and TRBJ2-3; 10 nucleotides align to TRBD2. Germline lookup yields CDR1 SGHTA and CDR2 FQGNSA. After removal of 0 bases from V and 6 bases from J, the junction contained 12 bases not matched to a gene. This CDR3 contains 18 residues. The CDR3 here is CASSLAGAGLATPDTQYF. CDR3 DNA: TGTGCCAGCAGCTTAGCGGGGGCGGGACTAGCGACTCCTGATACGCAGTATTTT.

In its sample, this clonotype was seen a few times. The gene calls are TRBV6-6 and TRBJ1-1; unclear D gene. The CDR3 contains 13 residues. Between the trimmed V and J ends, which lost 2 bases and 3 bases, there was a span of 7 bases. Per germline, CDR1 MNHNY and CDR2 SVGAGI (reference sequence). The chain's CDR3 is CASSYDGHTEAFF. CDR3 nucleotides: TGTGCCAGCAGTTACGACGGGCACACTGAAGCTTTCTTT.